The 20 T cell receptor beta chains listed next were all sequenced from one sample in a study of T cell changes during pregnancy in multiple sclerosis. Produced via immunoSEQ multiplex PCR; TCRdb's table is partial and in-frame only. In the table there are tens of thousands of clones, 91% of which are singletons. Specimen: CD4+ T cells from peripheral blood mononuclear cells, collected in the second trimester of pregnancy. The receptors stem from a female donor in good health, enrolled as a control in a pregnancy study.

The CDR3: CASSRTGGSYNSPLHF. DNA for the CDR3: TGTGCCAGCAGCCGTACAGGGGGCTCCTATAATTCACCCCTCCACTTT. The gene calls are TRBV7-2 and TRBJ1-6; the match to TRBD1 covers 8 bases. Germline V gene sequence: CDR1 SGHTA, CDR2 FQGNSA. The CDR3 has 16 residues. With 5 bases clipped from V and 0 bases from J, the junction kept 3 bases outside the gene matches.

The CDR3 DNA sequence: TGTGCCAGCAGCACTGCCCCGGGGACAGGCGAAGGAAACACCATATATTTT. Its translation: CASSTAPGTGEGNTIYF. The genes are TRBV7-2 and TRBJ1-3, with TRBD1 matching 8 bases. The CDR3 consists of 17 residues. V shed 5 bases, J shed 4 bases, and the junction held 13 bases outside the gene matches. CDR1 and CDR2 (germline): SGHTA, FQGNSA.

This chain uses TRBV5-1 with TRBJ2-1; 10 bases agree with TRBD1. Germline CDR1 and CDR2: SGHRS and YFSETQ. The CDR3 has 15 amino acids. V shed 4 bases and J 7 bases; nucleotides not matched to a gene: 8. CDR3 amino acids: CASSPRTGGSNEQFF. CDR3 nucleotides: TGCGCCAGCAGCCCCAGGACAGGGGGTAGTAATGAGCAGTTCTTC. The full variable domain, its missing parts supplied by reference TRBV5-1 and TRBJ2-1, is KAGVTQTPRYLIKTRGQQVTLSCSPISGHRSVSWYQQTPGQGLQFLFEYFSETQRNKGNFPGRFSGRQFSNSRSEMNVSTLELGDSALYLCASSPRTGGSNEQFFGPGTRLTVL.

The chain combines TRBV5-1 with TRBJ1-1, with 9 bases lining up with TRBD1. The CDR3 sequence is 17 residues long. V lost 4 bases to trimming and J lost 5 bases; unmatched junction nucleotides: 15. CDR1 is SGHRS and CDR2 is YFSETQ in the germline V gene. This CDR3 is CASSPTAGTGGRTEAFF. The CDR3 nucleotides are TGCGCCAGCAGCCCAACGGCAGGAACAGGGGGCCGGACTGAAGCTTTCTTT. Full variable domain (missing parts from reference TRBV5-1 and TRBJ1-1): KAGVTQTPRYLIKTRGQQVTLSCSPISGHRSVSWYQQTPGQGLQFLFEYFSETQRNKGNFPGRFSGRQFSNSRSEMNVSTLELGDSALYLCASSPTAGTGGRTEAFFGQGTRLTVV.

This chain uses TRBV18 with TRBJ1-6; 9 bases line up with TRBD1. The V gene end was trimmed by 5 bases and the J gene end by 9 bases; junction bases not matched to a gene: 5. Germline CDR1 reads KGHSH; CDR2 reads LQKENI. This CDR3 has 14 residues. The CDR3 loop is CASSGTGNASPLHF. The CDR3 coding sequence is TGTGCCAGCTCAGGGACAGGGAACGCTTCACCCCTCCACTTT.

Note on this clone: The same CDR3 also results from other DNA sequences found in this sample. The chain combines TRBV5-5 with TRBJ2-1; 10 bases agree with TRBD2. J was trimmed by 3 bases and V by 0 bases; bases with no gene match: 3. Looked up from germline, CDR1 is SGHKS and CDR2 is YYEKEE (reference sequence). The CDR3 length is 16 residues. For the CDR3, the DNA is TGTGCCAGCAGCTTGGCCGCTAGCGGGGGCTACAATGAGCAGTTCTTC. It translates to CASSLAASGGYNEQFF.

The rearrangement joins TRBV18 to TRBJ1-5; D gene uncertain. Trimming shortened V by 6 bases and J by 7 bases, and 16 bases separated the two germline ends. Per the germline V gene, CDR1 is KGHSH and CDR2 is LQKENI. The CDR3 sequence is 14 residues long. CDR3 nucleotides: TGTGCCAGCTCCCCTAAAGAGGGTTGGCAGCCCCAGCATTTT. Its translation: CASSPKEGWQPQHF.

The CDR3 here is CASNTGGTGAEAFF. As DNA, the CDR3 is TGTGCCAGCAATACAGGGGGGACAGGTGCTGAAGCTTTCTTT. The V and J genes are TRBV6-5 and TRBJ1-1, with TRBD1 matching 8 bases. The CDR3 spans 14 residues. Germline V gene sequence: CDR1 MNHEY, CDR2 SVGAGI. V was pared by 7 bases and J by 6 bases, with 10 bases of the junction left unmatched.

The chain links TRBV4-3 to TRBJ2-4; the match to TRBD1 covers 9 bases. Germline V CDR1 and CDR2: LGHNA, YSLEER. J was trimmed by 6 bases and V by 1 base; bases with no gene match: 7. This CDR3 contains 16 residues. In DNA form, the CDR3 reads TGCGCCAGCAGCCAAGTTGGACAGGGGAAGAGAAACATTCAGTACTTC. Translating gives CASSQVGQGKRNIQYF.

The J gene is TRBJ1-1, the V gene TRBV28; possibly TRBD1 for D (5 bases). The CDR3 is 14 residues long. Germline assignment: CDR1 MDHEN and CDR2 SYDVKM. Deletions cut 7 bases from V and 4 bases from J, with 16 bases between. The CDR3 coding sequence is TGTGCCAGCATCCCCGGGGGGGGTGTCACTGAAGCTTTCTTT. Protein: CASIPGGGVTEAFF.

The chain combines TRBV6-6 with TRBJ1-1; no clear D gene. V was trimmed by 7 bases and J by 5 bases, leaving 14 bases between them. Germline V lookup: CDR1 MNHNY, CDR2 SVGAGI (reference sequence). The CDR3 consists of 13 residues. The CDR3 nucleotides are TGTGCCAGCATCGGGGATTTGCGGACTGAAGCTTTCTTT. Protein sequence: CASIGDLRTEAFF.

V is TRBV6-4 and J is TRBJ1-4; the D is unclear. Trimming cost V 8 bases and J 0 bases, with 10 bases left between them. This CDR3 has 14 amino acids. Germline V CDR1 and CDR2: MRHNA, SNTAGT. The CDR3 sequence is CASSQNSTNEKLFF. CDR3 coding DNA: TGTGCCAGCTCCCAAAACTCAACTAATGAAAAACTGTTTTTT.

This clone was detected only once. This chain uses TRBV2 with TRBJ2-3; no reliable D call. The CDR3 runs 11 residues. Germline assignment: CDR1 SNHLY and CDR2 FYNNEI. With 4 bases removed from V and 7 bases from J, the gap between germline ends came to 6 bases. Here the CDR3 DNA reads TGTGCCAGCAGTGTCGCGAATACGCAGTATTTT. It yields the protein CASSVANTQYF.

The chain recombines TRBV30 with TRBJ2-6; the match to TRBD1 covers 8 bases. The CDR3 runs to 16 residues. Germline CDR1 reads GTSNPN; CDR2 reads SVGIG (reference sequence). V shed 4 bases and J 4 bases; nucleotides not matched to a gene: 9. CDR3 protein: CAWTGGAGTGANVLTF. The CDR3 DNA reads as TGTGCCTGGACAGGGGGCGCGGGGACAGGGGCCAACGTCCTGACTTTC.

The V and J genes are TRBV4-1 and TRBJ2-1; 8 bases fit TRBD2. CDR3 length: 19 amino acids. The V and J ends lost 1 base and 10 bases, in that order; junction bases with no gene match: 21. Per the germline V gene, CDR1 is MGHRA and CDR2 is YSYEKL. CDR3 amino acids: CASSQGVQSRRRGEGEQFF. The CDR3 bases are TGCGCCAGCAGCCAAGGCGTACAATCAAGAAGGCGGGGGGAAGGAGAGCAGTTCTTC.

The V call is TRBV4-2, the J call TRBJ1-3; D gene uncertain. There are 16 residues in the CDR3. Trimming removed 0 bases at V and 2 bases at J, with 11 bases between. From germline, CDR1 is LGHNA and CDR2 YNFKEQ. Here the CDR3 DNA reads TGTGCCAGCAGCCAAGACGCGGCCGGGGCTGGAAACACCATATATTTT. Translated: CASSQDAAGAGNTIYF.

The rearrangement uses TRBV29-1 and TRBJ2-7; a possible D gene is TRBD1 (5 bases). V shed 4 bases and J shed 6 bases, with 10 bases lying between them. CDR1 SQVTM and CDR2 ANQGSEA come from the germline V gene. The CDR3 is made up of 11 amino acids. The CDR3 DNA reads TGCAGCGTTGTAAAGGGGCGCGAGCAGTACTTC. This gives the protein CSVVKGREQYF.

The rearrangement links TRBV28 to TRBJ1-1; 9 bases are a match to TRBD1. The CDR3 extends over 13 amino acids. Germline CDR1 reads MDHEN; CDR2 reads SYDVKM. The V gene end was trimmed by 8 bases and the J gene end by 4 bases; junction bases not matched to a gene: 5. The CDR3 spells CASRGQGTTEAFF. The CDR3 DNA sequence: TGTGCCAGCCGAGGACAGGGGACCACTGAAGCTTTCTTT.

Remarks on this clone: At one end the junction does not follow the germline gene, possibly because of a read error. The V gene is TRBV30, the J gene TRBJ2-3; 9 bases agree with TRBD2. The CDR3 spans 16 residues. Germline V lookup: CDR1 GTSNPN, CDR2 SVGIG (reference sequence). For the CDR3, the DNA is TGTGCCTGGAGTAGCGGGAGGTTCTCTAGCACAGATATGCAGTATTTT. This gives the protein CAWSSGRFSSTDMQYF.

This chain uses TRBV7-8 with TRBJ2-7, with 16 nucleotides matching TRBD2. Germline trimming cut 4 bases from V and 6 bases from J; bases unmatched to any gene: 6. The germline CDR1 and CDR2 sequences are SGHVS and FQNEAQ. The CDR3 consists of 16 residues. In DNA form, the CDR3 reads TGTGCCAGCAGCTATGGGACTAGCGGGGGGGCCGTCGAGCAGTACTTC. Translating it yields CASSYGTSGGAVEQYF.